Reported below is one T cell receptor beta chain. Its antigen remains unknown. This entry is derived from a study of vaccination and CD4 T cells after COVID-19. Study in general: Post-COVID specimens were obtained a median 101 days after diagnosis (range 35 to 161).

Germline V gives CDR1 LGHNA, CDR2 YSLEER. The CDR3 covers 18 residues. V trimming: 4 bases; J trimming: 1 base; junction bases outside the gene matches: 5. Regarding treatment: roughly ten-day PBMC culture with coronavirus spike peptide pools or control peptides (ViraFEST assay). TCRs were sequenced by ViraFEST after antigen-specific T cells had been expanded with peptide pools. Positive PCR results dated from March to December 2020, before the US Alpha, Beta and Delta variants. With about 10 days of culture completed, CD4+ T cells were isolated by negative selection. Sequence data for DNA of cultured CD4+ T cells were generated by the Oncomine TCR Beta short-read assay. TCRdb reanalysed the PCR reads using MiXCR and keeps one entry per CDR3 protein. Of roughly 20,000 distinct CDR3 sequences in the sample, about 39% are singletons; the top ten hold over 4%.

The source was CD4+ T cells from blood, cultured in vitro, collected before SARS-CoV-2 vaccination. The receptor's source is a human donor who had recovered from COVID-19. This sequence joins TRBV4-3 and TRBJ2-2, with TRBD2 matching 14 bases. This chain's CDR3 is CASSLGLAGGLNTGELFF. The CDR3 nucleotides are TGCGCCAGCAGCCTAGGACTAGCGGGGGGATTGAACACCGGGGAGCTGTTTTTT.